This paragraph covers one T cell receptor (beta chain) sequence. Its matching antigen is unknown. The V gene's germline CDR1 is SGHAT and CDR2 FQNNGV. This CDR3 comprises 12 residues. V shed 4 bases and J shed 5 bases, with 9 bases lying between them. These data originate in a study of shared clonotypes between healthy human individuals. CD45RO-negative cells were positively selected for CCR7, leaving out terminally differentiated effector memory CD45RA+ cells. Study results and limitations: Richness estimates generally favored naive over memory subsets.

TCRdb keeps only in-frame clones here, not all; method: immunoSEQ multiplex PCR. In the table there are 550,000 to 600,000 clones, 95% to 98% of which are singletons. The chain links TRBV11-2 to TRBJ2-7, with D unresolved. This TCR came from a man aged 25-45 years in good health. The sample consisted of naive CD8+ T cells sorted from blood. The CDR3 reads CASSSPIHEQYF. The CDR3 region has the DNA TGTGCCAGCAGCTCCCCGATCCACGAGCAGTACTTC.